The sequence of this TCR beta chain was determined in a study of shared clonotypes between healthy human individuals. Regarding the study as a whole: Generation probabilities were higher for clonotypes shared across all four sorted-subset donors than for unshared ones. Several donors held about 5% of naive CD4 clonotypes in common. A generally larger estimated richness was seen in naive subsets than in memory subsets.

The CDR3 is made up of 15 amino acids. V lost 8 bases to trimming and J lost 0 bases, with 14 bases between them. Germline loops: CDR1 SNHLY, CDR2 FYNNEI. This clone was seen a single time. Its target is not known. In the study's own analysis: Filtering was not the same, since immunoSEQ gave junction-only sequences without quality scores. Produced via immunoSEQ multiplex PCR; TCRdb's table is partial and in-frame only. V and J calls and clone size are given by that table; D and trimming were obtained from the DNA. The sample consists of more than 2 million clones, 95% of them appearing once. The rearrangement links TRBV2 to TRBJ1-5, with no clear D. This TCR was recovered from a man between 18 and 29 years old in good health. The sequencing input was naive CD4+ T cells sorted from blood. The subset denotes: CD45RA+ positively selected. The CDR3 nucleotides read TGTGCCAGCTTAGGAGGAAGATATAGCAATCAGCCCCAGCATTTT. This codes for CASLGGRYSNQPQHF.